This TCR beta chain emerged from a study of naive and memory T cell subsets. The library had UMIs added by 3' ligation of an oligonucleotide to TCR cDNA. Whole-blood samples were more than 2 ml of peripheral blood from healthy adult volunteers. Germline-derived CDR1 and CDR2 are SGHNT and YYREEE (reference sequence). This CDR3 has 13 amino acids. The V and J ends lost 4 bases and 3 bases, in that order; junction bases with no gene match: 4. Amplification of ligated cDNA took four PCR rounds with SP2 and nested alpha and beta constant primers. TCRdb re-derived calls from the 5' RACE reads in MiXCR, one entry per CDR3 protein. The table includes tens of thousands of distinct CDR3 sequences, approximately 7.2% detected once. The sample holds many counts of this clonotype.

The TCR was taken from a male donor in good health. This chain connects TRBV5-4 to TRBJ2-7, with 7 bases fitting TRBD1. CDR3 DNA: TGTGCCAGCAGCGGCCGGGACAGCTACGAGCAGTACTTC. Its translation is CASSGRDSYEQYF.